This T cell receptor beta chain was identified in a study of blood T cell repertoires in COVID-19. The method was immunoSEQ multiplex PCR; TCRdb's version includes in-frame clones alone and lacks a portion of them. The sample holds 85,000 to 95,000 clones; roughly 84% are singletons and the top ten take about 5%. From germline, CDR1 is SGHRS and CDR2 YFSETQ. V was pared by 4 bases and J by 7 bases, with 16 bases between. The CDR3 consists of 14 residues. This TCR derives from an elderly woman with acute or convalescent COVID-19. Material: peripheral blood. The chain couples TRBV5-1 to TRBJ2-3; D possibly corresponds to TRBD1 (6 bases). CDR3 loop: CASSINRDTNTQYF. Here the CDR3 DNA reads TGCGCCAGCAGCATAAACCGGGACACGAATACGCAGTATTTT. The whole variable domain, filled in from reference TRBV5-1 and TRBJ2-3, reads KAGVTQTPRYLIKTRGQQVTLSCSPISGHRSVSWYQQTPGQGLQFLFEYFSETQRNKGNFPGRFSGRQFSNSRSEMNVSTLELGDSALYLCASSINRDTNTQYFGPGTRLTVL.